The rows below give T cell receptor beta chains drawn from one sample of a study of T cells in tuberculosis. Sequencing used immunoSEQ multiplex PCR; TCRdb keeps in-frame clones, though not all of them. Here the sample spans tens of thousands of clones, 80% to 95% being singletons. The sequencing input was PBMCs. All receptors come from a donor aged 10 to 29 with latent tuberculosis or without tuberculosis infection. Both conserved end residues are part of each CDR3. A D gene is named only where the DNA matches it firmly. Rows give clone size only sometimes, using once, few, many, or a class for an expanded clone.

d_gene,abundance,v_gene,j_gene,CDR3nt,CDR3aa
TRBD1,.,TRBV12-5,TRBJ1-2,TGTGCTAGTGCACAGGGGATCTATGGCTACACCTTC,CASAQGIYGYTF
.,.,TRBV21-1,TRBJ1-2,TGTGCCAGCAGCATCGGACTCCGCTATGGCTACACCTTC,CASSIGLRYGYTF
.,.,TRBV7-9,TRBJ2-5,TGTGCCAGCAGCTTATATGAACAGCAAGAGACCCAGTACTTC,CASSLYEQQETQYF
TRBD1,.,TRBV6-1,TRBJ2-7,TGTGCCAGCAATGACAGGGTTACCTACGAGCAGTACTTC,CASNDRVTYEQYF
TRBD1,.,TRBV2,TRBJ1-5,TGTGCCAGCAGTCCTGGACAGGGGTTAGGTAGCAATCAGCCCCAGCATTTT,CASSPGQGLGSNQPQHF
.,once,TRBV14,TRBJ2-6,TGTGCCAGCAGCCAGTCCGTTCGGTCTCTAGGGGCCAACGTCCTGACTTTC,CASSQSVRSLGANVLTF
TRBD2,once,TRBV30,TRBJ2-1,TGTGCCTGGAGTAACACGGGAGGAGCACGGAATGAGCAGTTCTTC,CAWSNTGGARNEQFF
TRBD2,.,TRBV18,TRBJ2-3,TGTGCCAGCTCACCACGGACTAGCGGGAGCGTCTCCACAGATACGCAGTATTTT,CASSPRTSGSVSTDTQYF
TRBD1,.,TRBV7-6,TRBJ1-1,TGTGCCAGCAGCTACGGCAGACAGGGGGTTACTGAAGCTTTCTTT,CASSYGRQGVTEAFF
.,.,TRBV13,TRBJ2-2,TGTGCCAGCAGCTCTACAGGTGCCGGGGAGCTGTTTTTT,CASSSTGAGELFF
.,.,TRBV29-1,TRBJ1-2,TGCAGCGTTGTCCACCACGTGACAGACAACTATGGCTACACCTTC,CSVVHHVTDNYGYTF
.,.,TRBV6-4,TRBJ1-2,TGTGCCAGCAGTGACGGTCGAGGCCGGGACTATGGCTACACCTTC,CASSDGRGRDYGYTF
.,.,TRBV6-8,TRBJ2-7,TGTGCCAGCAGGACAGACCACCCCTACGAGCAGTACTTC,CASRTDHPYEQYF
TRBD2,.,TRBV7-8,TRBJ2-7,TGTGCCAGCAGCCCGAGACTAGCGGGAGTTGCCGAGCAGTACTTC,CASSPRLAGVAEQYF
TRBD2,once,TRBV6-6,TRBJ2-2,TGTGCCAGCAGTTACAGCGGGGGGGCCTTTGGCGGGGAGCTGTTTTTT,CASSYSGGAFGGELFF
.,.,TRBV15,TRBJ1-5,TGTGCCACCTCAGGGGTTGGACGCAATCAGCCCCAGCATTTT,CATSGVGRNQPQHF
.,.,TRBV7-8,TRBJ1-4,TGTGCCAGCAGCCTAGCCCGGGTTATCAGTTCCGAAAAACTGTTTTTT,CASSLARVISSEKLFF
.,.,TRBV30,TRBJ1-5,TGTGCCTGGAGTGGTTCTGGTGCCTATCGTCAGCCCCAGCATTTT,CAWSGSGAYRQPQHF
.,once,TRBV5-6,TRBJ1-4,TGTGCCAGCAGCTTGGACCTGGAGTCCTTTAATGAAAAACTGTTTTTT,CASSLDLESFNEKLFF
TRBD2,.,TRBV18,TRBJ2-1,TGTGCCAGCTCACCACCAAGCGGGGGGTTCTACAATGAGCAGTTCTTC,CASSPPSGGFYNEQFF
.,.,TRBV19,TRBJ1-1,TGTGCCAGTAGTATTCATAGGAACACTGAAGCTTTCTTT,CASSIHRNTEAFF
.,few,TRBV7-2,TRBJ2-7,TGTGCCAGCAGCCCCGCTATGGGGCTCTCCTACGAGCAGTACTTC,CASSPAMGLSYEQYF